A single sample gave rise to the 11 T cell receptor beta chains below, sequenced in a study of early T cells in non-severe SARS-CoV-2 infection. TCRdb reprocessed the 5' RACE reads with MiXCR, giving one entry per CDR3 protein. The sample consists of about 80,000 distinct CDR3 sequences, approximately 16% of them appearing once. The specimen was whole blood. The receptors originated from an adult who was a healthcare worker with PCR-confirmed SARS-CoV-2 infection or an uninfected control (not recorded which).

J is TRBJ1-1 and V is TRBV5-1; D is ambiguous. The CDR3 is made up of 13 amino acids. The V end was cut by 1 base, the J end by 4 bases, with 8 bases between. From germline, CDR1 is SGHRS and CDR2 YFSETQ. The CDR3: CASSLNSGTEAFF. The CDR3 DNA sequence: TGCGCCAGCAGCTTGAATTCGGGCACTGAAGCTTTCTTT.

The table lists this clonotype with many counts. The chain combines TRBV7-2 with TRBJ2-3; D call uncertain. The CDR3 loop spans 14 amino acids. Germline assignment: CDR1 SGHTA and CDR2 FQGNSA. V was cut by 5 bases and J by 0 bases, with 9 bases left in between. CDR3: CASSVSSSTDTQYF. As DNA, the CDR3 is TGTGCCAGCAGCGTCAGTTCGAGCACAGATACGCAGTATTTT.

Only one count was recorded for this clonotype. The CDR3 nucleotides are TGTGCCAGCAGCCAAGATCTGGCTAGCGGGAGTTTCGATGAGCAGTTCTTC. Its translation is CASSQDLASGSFDEQFF. V usage is TRBV3-1 and J usage is TRBJ2-1; TRBD2 matches 10 bases. This CDR3 spans 17 amino acids. Per the germline V gene, CDR1 is LGHDT and CDR2 is YNNKEL (reference sequence). With V trimmed by 0 bases and J by 8 bases, 10 bases remained unmatched.

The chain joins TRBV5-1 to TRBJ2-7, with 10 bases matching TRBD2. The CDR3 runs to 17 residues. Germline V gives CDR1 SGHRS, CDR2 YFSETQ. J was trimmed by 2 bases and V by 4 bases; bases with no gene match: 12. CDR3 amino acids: CASSPTGGLAYTYEQYF. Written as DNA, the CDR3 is TGCGCCAGCAGCCCCACCGGGGGACTAGCGTATACCTACGAGCAGTACTTC.

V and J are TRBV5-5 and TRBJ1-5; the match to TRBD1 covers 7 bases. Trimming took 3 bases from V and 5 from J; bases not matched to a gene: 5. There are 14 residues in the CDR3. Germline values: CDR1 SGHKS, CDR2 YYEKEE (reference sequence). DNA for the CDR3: TGTGCCAGCAGCTGGACAGGACCTCATCAGCCCCAGCATTTT. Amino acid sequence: CASSWTGPHQPQHF.

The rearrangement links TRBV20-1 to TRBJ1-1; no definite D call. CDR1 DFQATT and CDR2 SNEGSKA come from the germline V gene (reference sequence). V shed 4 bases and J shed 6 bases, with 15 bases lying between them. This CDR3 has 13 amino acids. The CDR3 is CSANGRADSEAFF. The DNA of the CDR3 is TGCAGTGCTAACGGGCGGGCAGATTCTGAAGCTTTCTTT.

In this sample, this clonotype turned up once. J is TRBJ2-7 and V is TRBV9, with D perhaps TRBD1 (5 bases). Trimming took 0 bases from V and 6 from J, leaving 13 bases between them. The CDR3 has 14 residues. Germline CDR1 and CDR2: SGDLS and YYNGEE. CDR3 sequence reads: CASSVGAGWSEQYF. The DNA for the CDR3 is TGTGCCAGCAGCGTAGGGGCAGGGTGGAGCGAGCAGTACTTC.

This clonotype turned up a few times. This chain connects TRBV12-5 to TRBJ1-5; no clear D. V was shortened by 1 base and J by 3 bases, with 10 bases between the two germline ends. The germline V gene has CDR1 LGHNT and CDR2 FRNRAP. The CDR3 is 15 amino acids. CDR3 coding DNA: TGTGCTAGTGGTTTGGGCGGACGGTACAATCAGCCCCAGCATTTT. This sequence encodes CASGLGGRYNQPQHF.

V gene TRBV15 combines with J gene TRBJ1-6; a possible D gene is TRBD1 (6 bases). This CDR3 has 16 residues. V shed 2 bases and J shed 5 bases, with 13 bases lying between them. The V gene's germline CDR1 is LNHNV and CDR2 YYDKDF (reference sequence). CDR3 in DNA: TGTGCCACCAGCAGAAGGCCGGACAGAGATAATTCACCCCTCCACTTT. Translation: CATSRRPDRDNSPLHF.

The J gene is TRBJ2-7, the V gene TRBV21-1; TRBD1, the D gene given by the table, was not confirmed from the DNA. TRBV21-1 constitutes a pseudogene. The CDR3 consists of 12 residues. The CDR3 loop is CGGAVSSYEQYF. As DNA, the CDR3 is TGCGGCGGGGCAGTGAGCTCCTACGAGCAGTACTTC.

DNA of the CDR3: TGTGCCAGCTCACCCCAGGACCGGACCCAGTACTTC. Translated, it gives CASSPQDRTQYF. The V and J genes are TRBV18 and TRBJ2-5; D unclear. V lost 3 bases to trimming and J lost 7 bases, with 9 bases between them. The CDR3 covers 12 residues. Germline CDR1 KGHSH, CDR2 LQKENI. Based on the CDR3 plus reference TRBV18 and TRBJ2-5, the full variable domain is NAGVMQNPRHLVRRRGQEARLRCSPMKGHSHVYWYRQLPEEGLKFMVYLQKENIIDESGMPKERFSAEFPKEGPSILRIQQVVRGDSAAYFCASSPQDRTQYFGPGTRLLVL.